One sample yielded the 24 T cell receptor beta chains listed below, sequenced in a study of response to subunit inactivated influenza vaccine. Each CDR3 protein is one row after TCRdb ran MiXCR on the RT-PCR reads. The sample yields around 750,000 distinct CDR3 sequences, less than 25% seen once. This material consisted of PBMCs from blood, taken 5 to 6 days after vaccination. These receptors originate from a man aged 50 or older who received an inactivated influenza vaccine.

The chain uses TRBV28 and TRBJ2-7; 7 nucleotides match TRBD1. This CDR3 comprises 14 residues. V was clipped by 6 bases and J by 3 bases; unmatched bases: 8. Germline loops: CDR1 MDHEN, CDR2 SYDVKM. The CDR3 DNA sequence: TGTGCCAGCAGACAGGGGCTGAGGCTCTACGAGCAGTACTTC. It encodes CASRQGLRLYEQYF.

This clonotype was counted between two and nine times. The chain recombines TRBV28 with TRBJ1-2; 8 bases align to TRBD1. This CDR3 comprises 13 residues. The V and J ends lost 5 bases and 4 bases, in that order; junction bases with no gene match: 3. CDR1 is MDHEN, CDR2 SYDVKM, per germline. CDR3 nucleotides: TGTGCCAGCAGTCCAGGGGGCCGCTATGGCTACACCTTC. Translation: CASSPGGRYGYTF.

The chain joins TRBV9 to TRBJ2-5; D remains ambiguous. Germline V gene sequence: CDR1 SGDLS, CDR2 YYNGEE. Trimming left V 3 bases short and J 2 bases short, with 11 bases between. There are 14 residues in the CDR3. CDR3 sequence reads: CASSGTFGQETQYF. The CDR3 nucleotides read TGTGCCAGCAGCGGGACCTTCGGGCAAGAGACCCAGTACTTC.

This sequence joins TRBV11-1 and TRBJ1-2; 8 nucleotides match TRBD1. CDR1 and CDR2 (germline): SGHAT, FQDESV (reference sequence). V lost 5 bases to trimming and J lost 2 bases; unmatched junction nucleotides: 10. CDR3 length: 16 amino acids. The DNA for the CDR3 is TGTGCCAGCAGCCATACCCGGGCAGGGGGCAACTATGGCTACACCTTC. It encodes CASSHTRAGGNYGYTF.

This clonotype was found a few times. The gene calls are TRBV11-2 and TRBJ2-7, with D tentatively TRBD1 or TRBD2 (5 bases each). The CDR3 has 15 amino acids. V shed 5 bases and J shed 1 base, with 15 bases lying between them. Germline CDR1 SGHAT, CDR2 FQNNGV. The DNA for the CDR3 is TGTGCCAGCAGCCTCCGTTTAGGGACGTCCTACGAGCAGTACTTC. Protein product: CASSLRLGTSYEQYF.

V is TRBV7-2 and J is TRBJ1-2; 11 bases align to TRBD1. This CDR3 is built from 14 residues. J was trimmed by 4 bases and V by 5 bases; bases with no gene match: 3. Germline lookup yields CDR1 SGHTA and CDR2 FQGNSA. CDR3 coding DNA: TGTGCCAGCAGCGCGGGACAGGGGGTCTATGGCTACACCTTC. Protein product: CASSAGQGVYGYTF.

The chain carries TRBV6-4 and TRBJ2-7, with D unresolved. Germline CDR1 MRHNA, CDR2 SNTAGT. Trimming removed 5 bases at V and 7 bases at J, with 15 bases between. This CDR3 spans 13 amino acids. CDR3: CASSPNYPREQYF. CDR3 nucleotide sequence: TGTGCCAGCAGTCCAAACTACCCTCGTGAGCAGTACTTC.

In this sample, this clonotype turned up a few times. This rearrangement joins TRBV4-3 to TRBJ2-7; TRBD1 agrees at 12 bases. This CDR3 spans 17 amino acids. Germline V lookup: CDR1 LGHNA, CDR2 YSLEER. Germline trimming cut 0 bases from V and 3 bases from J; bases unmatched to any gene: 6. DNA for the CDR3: TGCGCCAGCAGCCAAGATGGGACAGGGGGCCTAGACTACGAGCAGTACTTC. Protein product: CASSQDGTGGLDYEQYF.

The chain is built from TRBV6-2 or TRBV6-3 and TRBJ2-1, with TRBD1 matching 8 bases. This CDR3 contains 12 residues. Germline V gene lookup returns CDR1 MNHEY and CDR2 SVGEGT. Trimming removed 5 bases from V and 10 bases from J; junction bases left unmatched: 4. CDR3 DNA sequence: TGTGCCAGCAGTGACAGGGGCAGAGAGCAGTTCTTC. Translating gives CASSDRGREQFF.

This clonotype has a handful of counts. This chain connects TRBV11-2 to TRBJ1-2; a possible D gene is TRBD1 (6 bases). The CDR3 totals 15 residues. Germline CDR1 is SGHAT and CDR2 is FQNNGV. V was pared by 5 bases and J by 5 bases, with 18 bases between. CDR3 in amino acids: CASSNGQIPLYGYTF. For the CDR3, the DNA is TGTGCCAGCAGCAACGGACAGATTCCACTTTATGGCTACACCTTC.

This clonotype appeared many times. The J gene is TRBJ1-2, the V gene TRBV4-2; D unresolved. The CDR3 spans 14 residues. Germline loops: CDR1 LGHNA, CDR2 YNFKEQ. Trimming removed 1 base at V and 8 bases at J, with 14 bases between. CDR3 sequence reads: CASSQVASQQGYTF. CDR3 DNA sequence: TGTGCCAGCAGCCAAGTCGCGTCCCAGCAGGGCTACACCTTC.

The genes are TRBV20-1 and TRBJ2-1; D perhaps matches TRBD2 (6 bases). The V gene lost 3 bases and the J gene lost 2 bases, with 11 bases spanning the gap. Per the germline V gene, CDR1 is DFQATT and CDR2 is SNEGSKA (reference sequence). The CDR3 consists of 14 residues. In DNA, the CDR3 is TGCAGTGCTAGGGGGACTCGCACCTACAATGAGCAGTTCTTC. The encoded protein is CSARGTRTYNEQFF.

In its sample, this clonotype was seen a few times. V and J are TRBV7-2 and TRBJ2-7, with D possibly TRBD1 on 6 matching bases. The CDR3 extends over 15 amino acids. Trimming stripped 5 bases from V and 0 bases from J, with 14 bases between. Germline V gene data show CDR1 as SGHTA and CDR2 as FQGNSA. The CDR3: CASSPRTAFSYEQYF. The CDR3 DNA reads TGTGCCAGCAGCCCCCGGACAGCCTTCTCCTACGAGCAGTACTTC.

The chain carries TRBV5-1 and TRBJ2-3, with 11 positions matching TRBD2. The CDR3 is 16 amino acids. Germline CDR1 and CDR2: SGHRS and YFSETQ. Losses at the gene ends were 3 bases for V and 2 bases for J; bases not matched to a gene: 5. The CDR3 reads CASSWGTSGITDTQYF. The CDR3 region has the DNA TGCGCCAGCAGCTGGGGGACTAGCGGCATCACAGATACGCAGTATTTT.

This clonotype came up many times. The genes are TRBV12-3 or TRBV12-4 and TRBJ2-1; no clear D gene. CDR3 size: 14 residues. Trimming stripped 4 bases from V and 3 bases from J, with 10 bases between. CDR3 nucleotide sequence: TGTGCCAGCAGTTCTTTGGGGAACTACAATGAGCAGTTCTTC. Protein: CASSSLGNYNEQFF.

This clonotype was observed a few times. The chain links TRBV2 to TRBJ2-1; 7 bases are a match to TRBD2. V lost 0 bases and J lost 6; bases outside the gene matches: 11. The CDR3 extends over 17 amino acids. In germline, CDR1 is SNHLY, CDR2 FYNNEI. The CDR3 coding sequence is TGTGCCAGCAGTGAAGCGCTCCTAGCGGCCAATGGCAATGAGCAGTTCTTC. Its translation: CASSEALLAANGNEQFF. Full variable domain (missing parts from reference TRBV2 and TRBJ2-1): EPEVTQTPSHQVTQMGQEVILRCVPISNHLYFYWYRQILGQKVEFLVSFYNNEISEKSEIFDDQFSVERPDGSNFTLKIRSTKLEDSAMYFCASSEALLAANGNEQFFGPGTRLTVL.

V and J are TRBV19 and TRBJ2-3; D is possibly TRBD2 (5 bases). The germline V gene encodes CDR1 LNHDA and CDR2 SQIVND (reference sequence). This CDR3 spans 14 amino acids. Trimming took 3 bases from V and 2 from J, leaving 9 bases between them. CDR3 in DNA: TGTGCCAGTAGTATCCGTGACTACACAGATACGCAGTATTTT. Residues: CASSIRDYTDTQYF.

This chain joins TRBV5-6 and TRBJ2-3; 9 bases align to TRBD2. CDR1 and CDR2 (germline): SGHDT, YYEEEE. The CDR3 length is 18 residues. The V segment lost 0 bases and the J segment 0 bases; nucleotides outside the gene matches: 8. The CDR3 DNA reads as TGTGCCAGCAGCTTGGATCAATTGCTAGCGGGGAGCACAGATACGCAGTATTTT. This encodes CASSLDQLLAGSTDTQYF.

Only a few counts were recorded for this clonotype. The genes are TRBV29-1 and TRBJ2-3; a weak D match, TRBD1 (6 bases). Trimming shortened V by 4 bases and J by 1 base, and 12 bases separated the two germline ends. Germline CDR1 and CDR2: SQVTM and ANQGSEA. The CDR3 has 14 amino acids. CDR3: CSVVPRTGTDTQYF. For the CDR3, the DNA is TGCAGCGTTGTCCCCCGGACAGGCACAGATACGCAGTATTTT.

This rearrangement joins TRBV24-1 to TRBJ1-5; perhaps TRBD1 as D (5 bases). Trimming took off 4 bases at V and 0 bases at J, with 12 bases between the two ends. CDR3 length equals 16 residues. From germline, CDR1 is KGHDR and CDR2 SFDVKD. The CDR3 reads CATSDNSGISNQPQHF. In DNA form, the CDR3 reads TGTGCCACCAGTGACAACTCAGGGATTAGCAATCAGCCCCAGCATTTT.

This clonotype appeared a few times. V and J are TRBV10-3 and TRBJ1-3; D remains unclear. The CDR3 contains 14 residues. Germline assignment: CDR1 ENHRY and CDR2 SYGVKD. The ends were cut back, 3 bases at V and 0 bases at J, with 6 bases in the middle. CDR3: CAISDHSSGNTIYF. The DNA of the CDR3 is TGTGCCATCAGTGACCACAGCTCTGGAAACACCATATATTTT.

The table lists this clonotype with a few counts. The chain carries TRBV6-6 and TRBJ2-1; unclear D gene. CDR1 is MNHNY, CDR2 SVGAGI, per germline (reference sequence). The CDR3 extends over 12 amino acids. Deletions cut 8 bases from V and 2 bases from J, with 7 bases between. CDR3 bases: TGTGCCAGCTGGGGAACCTACAATGAGCAGTTCTTC. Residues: CASWGTYNEQFF.

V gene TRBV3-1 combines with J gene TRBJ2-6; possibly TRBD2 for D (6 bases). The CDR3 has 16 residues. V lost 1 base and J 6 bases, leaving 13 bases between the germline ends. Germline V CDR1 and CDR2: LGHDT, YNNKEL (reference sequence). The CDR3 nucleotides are TGTGCCAGCAGCCAAGTACGGCGGGGTCAGGCCAACGTCCTGACTTTC. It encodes CASSQVRRGQANVLTF.

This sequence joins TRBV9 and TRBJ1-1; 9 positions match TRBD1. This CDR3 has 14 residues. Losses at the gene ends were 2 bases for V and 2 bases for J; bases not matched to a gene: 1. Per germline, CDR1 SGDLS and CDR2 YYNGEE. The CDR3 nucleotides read TGTGCCAGCAGCGTGGGACAGGGTAACACTGAAGCTTTCTTT. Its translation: CASSVGQGNTEAFF.